The rows below give T cell receptor beta chains drawn from one sample of a study of CD8 T cells in ankylosing spondylitis. Using its own MiXCR run on the 5' RACE reads, TCRdb lists one record per CDR3 protein. The repertoire includes 650,000 to 800,000 distinct CDR3 sequences, 15% to 20% of them detected once, and under 20% sits in the top ten. Sequenced sample: blood, either unsorted or a sorted T cell fraction (not recorded which). These receptors all come from a male donor with ankylosing spondylitis. The CDR3 runs from the conserved cysteine through the conserved F or W. A D gene is named only where the DNA matches it firmly. Clone size, where shown, is once, few, many, or a class for clones that have expanded.

v_call: TRBV6-2/TRBV6-3
d_call: NA
j_call: TRBJ1-2
clone_size: few
cdr3_length: 15
cdr3_aa: CASSYSSAANYGYTF
cdr3_nt: TGTGCCAGCAGTTACTCTTCAGCTGCTAACTATGGCTACACCTTC

v_call: TRBV7-2
d_call: NA
j_call: TRBJ2-7
clone_size: NA
cdr3_length: 14
cdr3_aa: CASSPQGRYNEQYF
cdr3_nt: TGTGCCAGCAGCCCCCAGGGTCGGTATAACGAGCAGTACTTC

v_call: TRBV29-1
d_call: NA
j_call: TRBJ2-4
clone_size: few
cdr3_length: 14
cdr3_aa: CSVSLGPRKNIQYF
cdr3_nt: TGCAGCGTTTCCCTGGGACCTCGCAAAAACATTCAGTACTTC

v_call: TRBV12-3/TRBV12-4
d_call: TRBD2
j_call: TRBJ2-1
clone_size: NA
cdr3_length: 14
cdr3_aa: CASSLQAGATEQFF
cdr3_nt: TGTGCCAGCAGTTTGCAAGCGGGAGCTACTGAGCAGTTCTTC

v_call: TRBV27
d_call: NA
j_call: TRBJ2-3
clone_size: few
cdr3_length: 14
cdr3_aa: CASRSHRDTDTQYF
cdr3_nt: TGTGCCAGCAGATCCCACAGGGACACAGATACGCAGTATTTT

v_call: TRBV7-2
d_call: NA
j_call: TRBJ2-7
clone_size: NA
cdr3_length: 14
cdr3_aa: CASSLGRVSYEQYF
cdr3_nt: TGTGCCAGCAGCTTAGGCAGGGTCTCCTACGAGCAGTACTTC

v_call: TRBV29-1
d_call: TRBD1
j_call: TRBJ2-1
clone_size: few
cdr3_length: 14
cdr3_aa: CSVTSGGNWGEQFF
cdr3_nt: TGCAGCGTTACGTCAGGGGGCAATTGGGGTGAGCAGTTCTTC

v_call: TRBV27
d_call: TRBD1
j_call: TRBJ1-1
clone_size: few
cdr3_length: 15
cdr3_aa: CASRRPGTGGTEAFF
cdr3_nt: TGTGCCAGCAGACGTCCCGGGACAGGGGGGACTGAAGCTTTCTTT

v_call: TRBV20-1
d_call: NA
j_call: TRBJ1-2
clone_size: few
cdr3_length: 12
cdr3_aa: CSARGGEEGYTF
cdr3_nt: TGCAGTGCTAGAGGAGGGGAGGAGGGCTACACCTTC

v_call: TRBV20-1
d_call: TRBD1
j_call: TRBJ2-7
clone_size: NA
cdr3_length: 14
cdr3_aa: CSAIDRGRFYEQYF
cdr3_nt: TGCAGTGCGATTGACAGGGGGCGATTCTACGAGCAGTACTTC